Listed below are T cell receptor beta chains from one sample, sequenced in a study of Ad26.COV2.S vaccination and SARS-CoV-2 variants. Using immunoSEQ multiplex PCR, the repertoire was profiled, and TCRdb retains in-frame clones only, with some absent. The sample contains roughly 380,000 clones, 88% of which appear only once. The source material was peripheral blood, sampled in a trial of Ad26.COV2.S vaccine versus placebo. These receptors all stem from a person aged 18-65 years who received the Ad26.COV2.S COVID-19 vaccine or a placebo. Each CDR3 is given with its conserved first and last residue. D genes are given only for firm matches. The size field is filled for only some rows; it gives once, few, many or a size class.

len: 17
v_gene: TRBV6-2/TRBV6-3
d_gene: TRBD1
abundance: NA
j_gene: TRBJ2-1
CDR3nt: TGTGCCAGCAGTTATTCCCTAGTGGGACAGGGATACAATGAGCAGTTCTTC
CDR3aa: CASSYSLVGQGYNEQFF

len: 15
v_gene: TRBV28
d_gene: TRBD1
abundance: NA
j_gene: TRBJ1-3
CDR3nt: TGTGCCAGCAGTTTTTCGACAGGGGTGAGAAACACCATATATTTT
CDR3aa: CASSFSTGVRNTIYF

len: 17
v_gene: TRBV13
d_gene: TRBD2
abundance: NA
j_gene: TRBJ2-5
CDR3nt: TGTGCCAGCAGCTTAGCGGGACTAGCGGGGGCCCAAGAGACCCAGTACTTC
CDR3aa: CASSLAGLAGAQETQYF

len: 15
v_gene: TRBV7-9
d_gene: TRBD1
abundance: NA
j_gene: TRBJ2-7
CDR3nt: TGTGCCAGCAGCCAAGGGACAGGGGGCTCCTACGAGCAGTACTTC
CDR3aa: CASSQGTGGSYEQYF

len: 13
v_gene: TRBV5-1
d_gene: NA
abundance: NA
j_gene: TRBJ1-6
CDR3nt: TGCGCCAGCAGCTTGGCCTTGGATTCACCCCTCCACTTT
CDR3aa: CASSLALDSPLHF

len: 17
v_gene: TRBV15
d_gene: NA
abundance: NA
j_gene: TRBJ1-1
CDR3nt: TGTGCCACCAGCAGAGATCCCGTCCGGGGGCTGGAAACTGAAGCTTTCTTT
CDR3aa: CATSRDPVRGLETEAFF

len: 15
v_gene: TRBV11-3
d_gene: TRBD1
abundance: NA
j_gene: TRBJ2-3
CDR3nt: TGTGCCAGCAGCTTGGGACAGGCCAACACAGATACGCAGTATTTT
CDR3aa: CASSLGQANTDTQYF

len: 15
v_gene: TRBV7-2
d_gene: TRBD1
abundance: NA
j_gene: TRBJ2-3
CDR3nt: TGTGCCAGCACTCCGGGCCAGGGGGCATTAGATACGCAGTATTTT
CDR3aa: CASTPGQGALDTQYF

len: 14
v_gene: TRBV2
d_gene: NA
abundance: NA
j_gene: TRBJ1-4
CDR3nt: TGTGCCAGCAGAGGTCCACTCCGTCTTGAAAAACTGTTTTTT
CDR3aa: CASRGPLRLEKLFF

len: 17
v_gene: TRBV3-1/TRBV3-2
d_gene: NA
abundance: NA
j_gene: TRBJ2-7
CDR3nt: TGTGCCAGCAGCCAAGCGGTTCGGCGGGGAAGCTCCTACGAGCAGTACTTC
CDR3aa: CASSQAVRRGSSYEQYF

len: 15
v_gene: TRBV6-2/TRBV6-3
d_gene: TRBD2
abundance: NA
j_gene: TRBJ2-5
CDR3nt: TGTGCCAGCAGTTACAGCGGGGGGGCAGTGGAGACCCAGTACTTC
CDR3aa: CASSYSGGAVETQYF

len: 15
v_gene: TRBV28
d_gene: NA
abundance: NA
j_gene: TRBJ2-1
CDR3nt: TGTGCCAGCACCTTCGAGGGGGGGCCTTACAATGAGCAGTTCTTC
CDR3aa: CASTFEGGPYNEQFF

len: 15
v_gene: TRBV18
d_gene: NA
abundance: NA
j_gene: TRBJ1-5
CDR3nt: TGTGCCAGCTCACCACGGGGTCATAGCAATCAGCCCCAGCATTTT
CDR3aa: CASSPRGHSNQPQHF

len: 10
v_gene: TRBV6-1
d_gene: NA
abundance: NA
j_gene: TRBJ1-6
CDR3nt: TGTGCCAGCAGTGAAGGGTCCCTCCACTTT
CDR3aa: CASSEGSLHF

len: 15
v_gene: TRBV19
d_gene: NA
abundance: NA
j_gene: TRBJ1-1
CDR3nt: TGTGCCAGTAGTATTGGAGGGGAGATGAACACTGAAGCTTTCTTT
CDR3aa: CASSIGGEMNTEAFF

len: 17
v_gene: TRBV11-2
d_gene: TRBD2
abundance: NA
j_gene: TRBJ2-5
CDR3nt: TGTGCCAGCAGCTTAGGGAGCGGGGGGCGCACACAAGAGACCCAGTACTTC
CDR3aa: CASSLGSGGRTQETQYF

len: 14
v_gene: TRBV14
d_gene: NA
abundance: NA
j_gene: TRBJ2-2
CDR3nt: TGTGCCAGCAGCCAAGAACCAGTGACCGGGGAGCTGTTTTTT
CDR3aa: CASSQEPVTGELFF

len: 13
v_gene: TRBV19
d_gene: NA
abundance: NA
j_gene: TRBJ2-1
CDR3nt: TGTGCCAGTAGTATCCTCTACCACAATGAGCAGTTCTTC
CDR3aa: CASSILYHNEQFF

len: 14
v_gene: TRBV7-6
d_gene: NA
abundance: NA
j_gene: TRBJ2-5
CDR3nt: TGTGCCAGCAGCTTAGCTGGGAGACAAGAGACCCAGTACTTC
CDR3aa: CASSLAGRQETQYF

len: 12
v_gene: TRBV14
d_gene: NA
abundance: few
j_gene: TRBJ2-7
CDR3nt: TGTGCCAGCAGCCAAGTTCTTTACGAGCAGTACTTC
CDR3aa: CASSQVLYEQYF

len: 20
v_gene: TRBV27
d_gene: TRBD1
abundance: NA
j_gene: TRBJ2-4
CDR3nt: TGTGCCAGCAGTTCCGAACAGGACAGGGCGGGGATTCTAGCCAAAAACATTCAGTACTTC
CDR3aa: CASSSEQDRAGILAKNIQYF

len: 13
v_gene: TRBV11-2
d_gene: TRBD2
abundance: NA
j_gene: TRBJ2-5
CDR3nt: TGTGCCAGCAGTACGGGGGGGCTGGAGACCCAGTACTTC
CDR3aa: CASSTGGLETQYF

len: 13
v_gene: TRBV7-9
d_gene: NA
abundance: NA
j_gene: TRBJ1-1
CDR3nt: TGTGCCAGCAGCCCGCCGGCAGTGCCGGGAGCTTTCTTT
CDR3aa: CASSPPAVPGAFF

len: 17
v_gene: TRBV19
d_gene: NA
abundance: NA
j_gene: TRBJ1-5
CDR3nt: TGTGCCAGTAGCGTCCGGGACATTCTCTATAGCAATCAGCCCCAGCATTTT
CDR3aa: CASSVRDILYSNQPQHF

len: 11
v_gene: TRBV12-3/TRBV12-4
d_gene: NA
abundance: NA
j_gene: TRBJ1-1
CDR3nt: TGTGCCAGCACCCTAGGGATCTCAGCTTTCTTT
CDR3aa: CASTLGISAFF

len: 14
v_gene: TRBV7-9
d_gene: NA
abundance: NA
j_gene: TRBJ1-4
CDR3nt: TGTGCCAGCAGCTTAACAGAGAATAATGAAAAACTGTTTTTT
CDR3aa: CASSLTENNEKLFF

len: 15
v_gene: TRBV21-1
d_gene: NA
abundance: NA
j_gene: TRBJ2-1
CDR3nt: TGTGCCAGCAGCAAAGAGGACTGGGGGTACAATGAGCAGTTCTTC
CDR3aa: CASSKEDWGYNEQFF

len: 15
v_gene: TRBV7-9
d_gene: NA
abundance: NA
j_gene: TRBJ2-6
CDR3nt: TGTGCCAGCAGCTTCCCACCTTCTGGGGCCAACGTCCTGACTTTC
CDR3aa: CASSFPPSGANVLTF

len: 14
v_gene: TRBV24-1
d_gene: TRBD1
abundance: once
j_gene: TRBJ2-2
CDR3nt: TGTGCCACCGGTGAGGGGGCGAGCACCGGGGAGCTGTTTTTT
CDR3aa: CATGEGASTGELFF

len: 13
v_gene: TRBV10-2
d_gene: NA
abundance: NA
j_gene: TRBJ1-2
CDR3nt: TGCGCCAGCACTCCCGGTGGAGTTGGAGGCTACACCTTC
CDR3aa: CASTPGGVGGYTF

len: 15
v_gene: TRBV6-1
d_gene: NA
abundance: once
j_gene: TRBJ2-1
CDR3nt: TGTGCCAGCAGTGAAGCTCTTACTTATTACAATGAGCAGTTCTTC
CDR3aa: CASSEALTYYNEQFF

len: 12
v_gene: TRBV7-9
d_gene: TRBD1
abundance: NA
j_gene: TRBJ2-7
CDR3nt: TGTGCCAGCAGCGGGACAGAATCCGAGCAGTACTTC
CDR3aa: CASSGTESEQYF

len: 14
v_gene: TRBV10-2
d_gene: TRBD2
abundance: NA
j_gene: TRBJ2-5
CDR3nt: TGCGCCAGCAGAGAGCGGGGGGAAGAAGAGACCCAGTACTTC
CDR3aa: CASRERGEEETQYF

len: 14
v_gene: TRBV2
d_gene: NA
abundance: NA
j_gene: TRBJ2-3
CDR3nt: TGTGCCAGCAGTGAAGAAGTAGATTCGGATACGCAGTATTTT
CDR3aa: CASSEEVDSDTQYF

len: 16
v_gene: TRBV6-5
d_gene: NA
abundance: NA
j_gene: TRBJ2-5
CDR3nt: TGTGCCAGCAGTTCCACTCGAAGGAGCCTGCAAGAGACCCAGTACTTC
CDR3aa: CASSSTRRSLQETQYF

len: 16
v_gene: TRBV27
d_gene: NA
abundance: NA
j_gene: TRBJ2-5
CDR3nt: TGTGCCAGCAGTTTATCCCTAAGCCGGGTAGGAGAGACCCAGTACTTC
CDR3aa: CASSLSLSRVGETQYF

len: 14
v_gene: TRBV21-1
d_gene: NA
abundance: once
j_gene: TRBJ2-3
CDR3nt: TGTGCCAGCAGCAGGGGCGTAAGCACAGATACGCAGTATTTT
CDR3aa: CASSRGVSTDTQYF

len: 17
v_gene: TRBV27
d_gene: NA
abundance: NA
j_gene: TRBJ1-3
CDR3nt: TGTGCCAGCAGTTTTAGAATCCGCAGTAACTCTGGAAACACCATATATTTT
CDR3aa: CASSFRIRSNSGNTIYF

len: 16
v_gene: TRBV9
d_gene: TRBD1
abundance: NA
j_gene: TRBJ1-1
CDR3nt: TGTGCCAGCAGCGGAACAGGGGGCCCCATGAACACTGAAGCTTTCTTT
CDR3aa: CASSGTGGPMNTEAFF

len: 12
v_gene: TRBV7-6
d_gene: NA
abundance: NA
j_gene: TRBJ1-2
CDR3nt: TGTGCCAGCAGCGGCGGACCTAACGGCTACACCTTC
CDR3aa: CASSGGPNGYTF

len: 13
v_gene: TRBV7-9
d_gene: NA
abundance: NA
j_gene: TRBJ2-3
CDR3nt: TGTGCCAGCAGCTTGTCCCTAACAGATACGCAGTATTTT
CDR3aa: CASSLSLTDTQYF

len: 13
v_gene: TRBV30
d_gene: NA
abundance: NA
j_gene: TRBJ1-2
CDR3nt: TGTGCCTGGAGTGTAGGAGACCGGGGGGGCTACACCTTC
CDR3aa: CAWSVGDRGGYTF

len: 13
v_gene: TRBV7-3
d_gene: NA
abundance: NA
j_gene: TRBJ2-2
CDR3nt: TGTGCCAGCAGCCCGGAAGGTCCCGGGGAGCTGTTTTTT
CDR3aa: CASSPEGPGELFF

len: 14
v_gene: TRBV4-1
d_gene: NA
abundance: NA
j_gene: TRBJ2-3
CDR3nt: TGCGCCAGCAGCCAGGTCTCGTACGCTGATACGCAGTATTTT
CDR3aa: CASSQVSYADTQYF

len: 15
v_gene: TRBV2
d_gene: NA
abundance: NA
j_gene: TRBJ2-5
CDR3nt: TGTGCCAGCAGTGAAGGGACAGGAGGGGAAGAGACCCAGTACTTC
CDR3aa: CASSEGTGGEETQYF

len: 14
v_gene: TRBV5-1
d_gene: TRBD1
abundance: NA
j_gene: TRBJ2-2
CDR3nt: TGCGCCAGCAGCTCCACAGGGGACACCGGGGAGCTGTTTTTT
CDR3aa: CASSSTGDTGELFF

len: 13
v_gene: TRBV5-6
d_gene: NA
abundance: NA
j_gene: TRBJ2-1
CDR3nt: TGTGCCAGCAGCTGGCTAGCTTACAATGAGCAGTTCTTC
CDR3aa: CASSWLAYNEQFF

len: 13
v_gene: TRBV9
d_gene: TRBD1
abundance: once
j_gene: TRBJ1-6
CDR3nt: TGTGCCAGCAGCCCAGACCCCCAGGGGGCCCTCCACTTT
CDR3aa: CASSPDPQGALHF

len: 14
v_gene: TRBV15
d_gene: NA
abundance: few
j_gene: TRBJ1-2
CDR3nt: TGTGCCACCAGCAGAGTTGGGAGTAACTATGGCTACACCTTC
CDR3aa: CATSRVGSNYGYTF

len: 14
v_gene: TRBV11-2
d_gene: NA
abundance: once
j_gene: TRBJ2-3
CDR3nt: TGTGCCAGCAGCCCCGGGGTTAGCACAGATACGCAGTATTTT
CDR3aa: CASSPGVSTDTQYF

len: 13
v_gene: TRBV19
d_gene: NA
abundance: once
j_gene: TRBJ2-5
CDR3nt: TGTGCCAGTAGTACAGGGAACCAAGAGACCCAGTACTTC
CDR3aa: CASSTGNQETQYF